The clone carrying this TCR beta chain has only one observation. Two consecutive negative NP/OP PCR tests, clearance, or resolved symptoms defined Cohort 3 recovery. The CDR3 totals 14 residues. Germline V gene lookup returns CDR1 MNHEY and CDR2 SMNVEV (reference sequence). V was trimmed by 3 bases and J by 0 bases, leaving 9 bases between them. The source of the sample is a study of blood T cell repertoires in COVID-19. Across the whole study: PBMCs, B-cell-depleted T cells, or T cells provided the cDNA or gDNA that made up the material.

Produced via immunoSEQ multiplex PCR; TCRdb's table is partial and in-frame only. This table has roughly 310,000 clones, about 92% appearing once. The rearrangement joins TRBV27 to TRBJ2-7; D call uncertain. Sequenced input: PBMCs or T cells enriched from blood (not recorded which). The TCR comes from a man aged 55 to 69 who had recovered from COVID-19. CDR3 coding DNA: TGTGCCAGCAGTTTGTACTCGTTCTCCTACGAGCAGTACTTC. It is translated as CASSLYSFSYEQYF.